The TCR gamma chain under discussion was sequenced for a study of Vδ1+ human thymocytes. The CDR3 covers 14 residues. V shed 0 bases, J shed 6 bases, and the junction held 8 bases outside the gene matches. CDR1 and CDR2 from the germline V gene are VINAFY and YDVSNSKD. This clone was seen a few times. Its antigen remains unidentified. Sequences come from RNA converted to cDNA by reverse transcription. Multiplex PCR used pooled V-gene forward primers and a constant-region reverse primer to amplify CDR3s. TCRdb used CATT to re-call clones from the multiplex PCR reads. The sample lists 25,000 to 35,000 gamma-chain clones; 15% to 25% were seen once. Study results and limitations: In the thymus, TRG and TRD repertoires looked highly polyclonal with Gaussian CDR3 lengths.

Sequences were obtained from Vdelta1+ gamma-delta thymocytes from the thymus. The subset here: FACS-sorted CD3+ TCRalphabeta- TCRVdelta1+ TCRVdelta2- thymocytes. The genes are TRGV5 and TRGJ1 or TRGJ2. The receptor was derived from a boy under three years old who had congenital heart surgery. The CDR3 coding sequence is TGTGCCACCTGGGACAGGCCCATTTCTTATAAGAAACTCTTT. As protein: CATWDRPISYKKLF.